These 21 T cell receptor beta chains were all obtained from the same sample, sequenced in a study of T cell responses to AZD1222 COVID-19 vaccine. Repertoires were generated with immunoSEQ multiplex PCR, while TCRdb's copy carries only in-frame clones and drops some. Among fewer than 85,000 clones, 90% to 95% were seen once, and the ten largest hold 5.5% to 9%. The specimen was peripheral blood, collected on day 0 of MenACWY control vaccination. The receptors shown here come from an adult in good health.

V usage is TRBV7-9 and J usage is TRBJ2-1; no definite D call. The germline V gene has CDR1 SEHNR and CDR2 FQNEAQ (reference sequence). This CDR3 spans 12 amino acids. Between the trimmed V and J ends, which lost 1 base and 4 bases, there was a span of 2 bases. This CDR3 is CASSLGYNEQFF. CDR3 DNA: TGTGCCAGCAGCTTAGGGTACAATGAGCAGTTCTTC.

The rearrangement joins TRBV5-1 to TRBJ1-6; D not certain. Per the germline V gene, CDR1 is SGHRS and CDR2 is YFSETQ. V lost 0 bases, J lost 10 bases, and 11 bases lay in between. CDR3 size: 14 residues. The CDR3 sequence: CASSLVGPESPLHF. As DNA, the CDR3 is TGCGCCAGCAGCTTGGTAGGGCCCGAATCACCCCTCCACTTT.

The gene calls are TRBV11-2 and TRBJ2-1; 7 positions match TRBD1. CDR1 is SGHAT and CDR2 is FQNNGV in the germline V gene. CDR3 length: 16 residues. J lost 2 bases, V lost 4 bases, and 8 bases had no gene match. CDR3 DNA sequence: TGTGCCAGCAGCTCTGCGGACAGGCCGGCCTACAATGAGCAGTTCTTC. Translating gives CASSSADRPAYNEQFF.

V usage is TRBV7-9 and J usage is TRBJ1-5; D gene unclear. This CDR3 is built from 13 residues. Germline CDR1 and CDR2: SEHNR and FQNEAQ (reference sequence). Trimming removed 1 base from V and 5 bases from J, with 6 bases in between. CDR3 coding DNA: TGTGCCAGCAGCTTAGGGGAATATCAGCCCCAGCATTTT. This codes for CASSLGEYQPQHF.

The V and J genes are TRBV18 and TRBJ1-6; D gene uncertain. Trimming stripped 2 bases from V and 7 bases from J, with 9 bases between. The V gene's germline CDR1 is KGHSH and CDR2 LQKENI. This CDR3 is built from 14 residues. Here the CDR3 reads CASSPGDENSPLHF. CDR3 coding DNA: TGTGCCAGCTCACCAGGAGATGAAAATTCACCCCTCCACTTT. Combining the CDR3 with reference TRBV18 and TRBJ1-6 gives the whole variable domain NAGVMQNPRHLVRRRGQEARLRCSPMKGHSHVYWYRQLPEEGLKFMVYLQKENIIDESGMPKERFSAEFPKEGPSILRIQQVVRGDSAAYFCASSPGDENSPLHFGNGTRLTVT.

The V call is TRBV7-2, the J call TRBJ1-2; 7 bases align to TRBD1. Germline CDR1 SGHTA, CDR2 FQGNSA. With 5 bases clipped from V and 4 bases from J, the junction kept 7 bases outside the gene matches. This CDR3 contains 14 residues. This CDR3 is CASSVPGTAYGYTF. DNA of the CDR3: TGTGCCAGCAGCGTCCCCGGGACAGCCTATGGCTACACCTTC.

The chain is built from TRBV9 and TRBJ1-5; D is unclear. The CDR3 sequence is 14 residues long. Per the germline V gene, CDR1 is SGDLS and CDR2 is YYNGEE. Trimming took off 0 bases at V and 7 bases at J, with 11 bases between the two ends. As DNA, the CDR3 is TGTGCCAGCAGCGTAGGGAGTTCCGGGCAGCCCCAGCATTTT. This gives the protein CASSVGSSGQPQHF. Based on the CDR3 plus reference TRBV9 and TRBJ1-5, the full variable domain is DSGVTQTPKHLITATGQRVTLRCSPRSGDLSVYWYQQSLDQGLQFLIQYYNGEERAKGNILERFSAQQFPDLHSELNLSSLELGDSALYFCASSVGSSGQPQHFGDGTRLSIL.

The chain uses TRBV19 and TRBJ1-2; D remains ambiguous. The CDR3 sequence is 14 residues long. Germline-derived CDR1 and CDR2 are LNHDA and SQIVND (reference sequence). V lost 4 bases and J 5 bases, leaving 14 bases between the germline ends. CDR3 sequence (DNA): TGTGCCAGTAGTAGGGCCAATGGTGGTTATGGCTACACCTTC. Translated: CASSRANGGYGYTF. Full variable domain (outside the CDR3, taken from reference TRBV19 and TRBJ1-2): DGGITQSPKYLFRKEGQNVTLSCEQNLNHDAMYWYRQDPGQGLRLIYYSQIVNDFQKGDIAEGYSVSREKKESFPLTVTSAQKNPTAFYLCASSRANGGYGYTFGSGTRLTVV.

The CDR3 spells CAWTFGGNPQETQYF. The CDR3 bases are TGTGCCTGGACCTTCGGCGGAAACCCTCAAGAGACCCAGTACTTC. The chain carries TRBV30 and TRBJ2-5; no firm D call. This CDR3 is built from 15 residues. Trimming removed 4 bases from V and 2 bases from J, with 17 bases in between. Germline CDR1 reads GTSNPN; CDR2 reads SVGIG (reference sequence).

V is TRBV13 and J is TRBJ1-2; 12 bases are shared with TRBD1. The CDR3 is 16 residues long. Germline-derived CDR1 and CDR2 are PRHDT and FYEKMQ (reference sequence). V gave up 6 bases and J gave up 8 bases; unmatched junction bases: 13. The CDR3 here is CASSRTGTGGQRGYTF. The CDR3 DNA follows: TGTGCCAGCAGTCGTACCGGGACAGGGGGCCAGCGGGGCTACACCTTC.

V is TRBV7-2 and J is TRBJ1-1; 10 bases are a match to TRBD1. The junction had 8 bases not matched to a gene; V was cut back by 5 bases and J by 5 bases. The CDR3 is 15 residues long. Germline CDR1 is SGHTA and CDR2 is FQGNSA. CDR3 region: CASSRPGQGRTEAFF. The CDR3 coding sequence is TGTGCCAGCAGCAGACCGGGACAGGGGCGGACTGAAGCTTTCTTT.

This clone was recorded once. J is TRBJ2-6 and V is TRBV19; no definite D call. This CDR3 contains 14 residues. Germline V gene data show CDR1 as LNHDA and CDR2 as SQIVND (reference sequence). Trimming pared 1 base from V and 2 bases from J, leaving 3 bases between. The CDR3 loop is CASSIGPGANVLTF. The CDR3 DNA sequence: TGTGCCAGTAGTATAGGCCCTGGGGCCAACGTCCTGACTTTC.

The chain couples TRBV6-1 to TRBJ2-1; D tentatively fits TRBD1 or TRBD2 (5 bases each). This CDR3 is built from 16 residues. Germline V gene lookup returns CDR1 MNHNS and CDR2 SASEGT. The V gene lost 1 base and the J gene lost 2 bases, with 12 bases spanning the gap. CDR3 nucleotides: TGTGCCAGCAGTGAAGGTTGGGACGTACCCTACAATGAGCAGTTCTTC. Translating it yields CASSEGWDVPYNEQFF.

The chain employs TRBV28 and TRBJ1-3; 12 bases align to TRBD1. CDR1 is MDHEN and CDR2 is SYDVKM in the germline V gene. Trimming at V came to 2 bases and at J to 6 bases, leaving 8 bases not matched to a gene. This CDR3 is 17 amino acids long. The CDR3, as DNA: TGTGCCAGCAGTTTACCGGCGGGACAGGGGGCGCAAAACACCATATATTTT. Translation: CASSLPAGQGAQNTIYF.

CDR3 nucleotides: TGTGCCAGCAGTGACAAGCGGGAGCTATCCTACAATGAGCAGTTCTTC. Protein product: CASSDKRELSYNEQFF. The V and J genes are TRBV6-4 and TRBJ2-1; the match to TRBD2 covers 8 bases. With V trimmed by 2 bases and J by 1 base, 4 bases remained unmatched. This CDR3 region has 16 residues. The germline V gene encodes CDR1 MRHNA and CDR2 SNTAGT.

Comment on this clone: Because the CDR3 is missing its conserved closing phenylalanine or tryptophan, this is likely a read error. The DNA is omitted, as the CDR3 cannot be located on it reliably, and the CDR3 follows TCRdb's listing. The rearrangement links TRBV6-4 to TRBJ2-7; TRBD1 is the table's D call and was not checked against the DNA. With termini counted, the CDR3 has 9 amino acids. Looked up from germline, CDR1 is MRHNA and CDR2 is SNTAGT. The CDR3 here is CASSDKTGG.

The chain joins TRBV7-3 to TRBJ2-3; 11 bases match TRBD2. V dropped 5 bases and J dropped 4; count of bases not matched to a gene: 8. Looked up from germline, CDR1 is SGHTA and CDR2 is FQGTGA. This CDR3 region has 16 residues. CDR3 region: CASSLTGLAGADTQYF. In nucleotides, the CDR3 is TGTGCCAGCAGCCTCACTGGACTAGCGGGTGCAGATACGCAGTATTTT.

In its sample, this clone was seen once. V and J are TRBV5-5 and TRBJ1-2, with a tentative D call TRBD1 (5 bases). Deletions cut 4 bases from V and 0 bases from J, with 16 bases between. The CDR3 spans 16 residues. The germline CDR1 and CDR2 sequences are SGHKS and YYEKEE (reference sequence). The CDR3 DNA reads TGTGCCAGCAGCATCCCGGGGGGGGATACTAACTATGGCTACACCTTC. Protein sequence: CASSIPGGDTNYGYTF.

This sequence joins TRBV6-5 and TRBJ1-5, with 8 bases aligning to TRBD1. In germline, CDR1 is MNHEY, CDR2 SVGAGI. The CDR3 is 15 residues long. With 7 bases clipped from V and 0 bases from J, the junction kept 5 bases outside the gene matches. The CDR3 DNA follows: TGTGCCAGCAAACAGGGGGGTAATAGCAATCAGCCCCAGCATTTT. This encodes CASKQGGNSNQPQHF.

The chain recombines TRBV28 with TRBJ1-6, with 9 bases identical to TRBD1. The CDR3 has 15 residues. Germline V lookup: CDR1 MDHEN, CDR2 SYDVKM. V dropped 2 bases and J dropped 10; count of bases not matched to a gene: 6. CDR3 nucleotide sequence: TGTGCCAGCAGTTTAACCGGGACAGGGAAATCACCCCTCCACTTT. Its translation: CASSLTGTGKSPLHF.

This clone was recorded once. The V and J genes are TRBV7-2 and TRBJ2-7; 9 bases are a match to TRBD2. From germline, CDR1 is SGHTA and CDR2 FQGNSA. This CDR3 comprises 15 residues. V gave up 5 bases and J gave up 3 bases; unmatched junction bases: 8. In DNA, the CDR3 is TGTGCCAGCAGCCCTTTAGCGGGAGAGATCTACGAGCAGTACTTC. Residues: CASSPLAGEIYEQYF.